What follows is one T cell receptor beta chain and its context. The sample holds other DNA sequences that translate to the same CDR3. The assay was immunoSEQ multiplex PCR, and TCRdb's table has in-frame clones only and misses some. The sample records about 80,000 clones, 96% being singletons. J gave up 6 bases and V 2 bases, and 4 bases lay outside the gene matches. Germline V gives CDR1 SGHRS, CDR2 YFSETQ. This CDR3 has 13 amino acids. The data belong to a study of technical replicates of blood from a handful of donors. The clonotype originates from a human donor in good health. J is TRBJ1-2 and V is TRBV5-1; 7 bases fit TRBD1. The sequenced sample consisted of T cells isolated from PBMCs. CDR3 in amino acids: CASSFQGEDGYTF. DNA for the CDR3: TGCGCCAGCAGCTTTCAGGGGGAGGATGGCTACACCTTC.